This T cell receptor (beta chain) was recovered during a study of blood T cell repertoires in COVID-19. Original handling: Reference gene primer amplification in the assay estimated nucleated cell counts. Only in-frame clones appear in the TCRdb table, and some are missing; sequencing was by immunoSEQ multiplex PCR. V and J calls and clone size are as listed in that table; D and trimming were resolved from the DNA. The table has about 130,000 clones, 80% to 90% seen once; the top ten hold around 2.5%. There are 19 residues in the CDR3. Unmatched junction bases numbered 19, after V lost 6 bases and J lost 0 bases. Germline V gives CDR1 MNHEY, CDR2 SVGEGT.

V gene TRBV6-2 or TRBV6-3 combines with J gene TRBJ2-5, with 7 bases identical to TRBD2. Sequencing used PBMCs or T cells enriched from blood (not recorded which). The origin of this receptor is a woman aged 45-65 years who had recovered from COVID-19. As DNA, the CDR3 is TGTGCCAGCAGCATCCACACCTACCGGGACTACAAATACCAAGAGACCCAGTACTTC. It translates to CASSIHTYRDYKYQETQYF.